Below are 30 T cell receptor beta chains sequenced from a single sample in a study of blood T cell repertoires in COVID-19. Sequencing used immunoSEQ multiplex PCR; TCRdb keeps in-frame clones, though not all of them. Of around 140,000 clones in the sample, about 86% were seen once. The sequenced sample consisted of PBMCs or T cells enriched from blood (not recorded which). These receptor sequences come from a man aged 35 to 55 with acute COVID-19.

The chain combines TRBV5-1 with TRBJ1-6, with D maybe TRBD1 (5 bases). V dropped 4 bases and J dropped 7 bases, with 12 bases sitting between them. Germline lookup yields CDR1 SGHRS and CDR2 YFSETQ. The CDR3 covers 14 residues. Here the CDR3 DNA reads TGCGCCAGCAGCCAAGACAGCGCCAATTCACCCCTCCACTTT. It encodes CASSQDSANSPLHF. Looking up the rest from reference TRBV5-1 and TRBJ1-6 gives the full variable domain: KAGVTQTPRYLIKTRGQQVTLSCSPISGHRSVSWYQQTPGQGLQFLFEYFSETQRNKGNFPGRFSGRQFSNSRSEMNVSTLELGDSALYLCASSQDSANSPLHFGNGTRLTVT.

DNA for the CDR3: TGTGCCAGCAGCCCCAGGGGTAGGGACCAGCCCCAGCATTTT. Its translation is CASSPRGRDQPQHF. This chain joins TRBV5-6 and TRBJ1-5, with a possible D match to TRBD1 (6 bases). The CDR3 length is 14 residues. Deletions cut 4 bases from V and 7 bases from J, with 15 bases between. From germline, CDR1 is SGHDT and CDR2 YYEEEE.

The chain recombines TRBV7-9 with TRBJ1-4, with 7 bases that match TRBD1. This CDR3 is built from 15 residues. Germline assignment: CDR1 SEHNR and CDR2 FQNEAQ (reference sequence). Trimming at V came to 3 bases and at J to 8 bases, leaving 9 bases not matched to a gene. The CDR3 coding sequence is TGTGCCAGCAGCTTGGGGGACAGAAGGGAGGAAAAACTGTTTTTT. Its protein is CASSLGDRREEKLFF.

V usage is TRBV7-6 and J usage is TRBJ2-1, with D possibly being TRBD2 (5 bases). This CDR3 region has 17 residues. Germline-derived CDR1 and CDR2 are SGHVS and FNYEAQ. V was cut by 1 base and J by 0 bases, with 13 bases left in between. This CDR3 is CASSLGSTGYSYNEQFF. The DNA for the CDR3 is TGTGCCAGCAGCTTAGGATCGACGGGATACTCCTACAATGAGCAGTTCTTC.

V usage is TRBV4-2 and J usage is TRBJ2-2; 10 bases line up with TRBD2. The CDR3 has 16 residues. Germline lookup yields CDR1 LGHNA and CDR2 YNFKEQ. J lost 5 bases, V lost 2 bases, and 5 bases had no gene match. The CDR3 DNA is TGTGCCAGCAGCCAAACGACTAGCGGGCTTACCGGGGAGCTGTTTTTT. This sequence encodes CASSQTTSGLTGELFF.

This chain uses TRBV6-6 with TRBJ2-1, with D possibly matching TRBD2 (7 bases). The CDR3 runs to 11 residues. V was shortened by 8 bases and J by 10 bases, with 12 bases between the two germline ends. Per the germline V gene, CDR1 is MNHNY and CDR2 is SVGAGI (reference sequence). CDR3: CASAGAREQFF. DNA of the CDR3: TGTGCCAGCGCGGGGGCCCGGGAGCAGTTCTTC.

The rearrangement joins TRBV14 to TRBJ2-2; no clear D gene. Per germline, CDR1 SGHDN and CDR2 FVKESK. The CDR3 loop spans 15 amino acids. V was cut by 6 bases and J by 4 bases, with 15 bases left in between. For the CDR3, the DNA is TGTGCCAGCAGTCGAGACCTCACGGGCACCGGGGAGCTGTTTTTT. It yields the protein CASSRDLTGTGELFF.

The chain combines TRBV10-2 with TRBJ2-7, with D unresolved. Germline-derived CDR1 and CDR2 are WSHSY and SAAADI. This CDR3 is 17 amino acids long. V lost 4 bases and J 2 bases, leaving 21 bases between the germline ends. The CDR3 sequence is CASSGPPLQVPTYEQYF. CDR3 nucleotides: TGCGCCAGCAGTGGCCCGCCCCTCCAGGTCCCCACCTACGAGCAGTACTTC.

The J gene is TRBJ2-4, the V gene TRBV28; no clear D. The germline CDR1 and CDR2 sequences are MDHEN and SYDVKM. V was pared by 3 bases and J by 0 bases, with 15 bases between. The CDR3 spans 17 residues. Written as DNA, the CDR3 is TGTGCCAGCAGTTTGGATGGGCCCGATCTAGCCAAAAACATTCAGTACTTC. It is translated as CASSLDGPDLAKNIQYF.

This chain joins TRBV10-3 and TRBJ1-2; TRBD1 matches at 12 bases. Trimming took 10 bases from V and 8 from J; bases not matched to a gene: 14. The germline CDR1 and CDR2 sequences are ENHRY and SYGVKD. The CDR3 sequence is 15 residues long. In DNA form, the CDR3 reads TGTGCCACCCTTGAGGGGACAGGGGGCGTGGGAGGCTACACCTTC. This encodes CATLEGTGGVGGYTF.

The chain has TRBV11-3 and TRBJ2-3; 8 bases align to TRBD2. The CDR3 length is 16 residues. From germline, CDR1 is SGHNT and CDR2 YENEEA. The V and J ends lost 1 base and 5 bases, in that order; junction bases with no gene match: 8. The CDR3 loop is CASSLGAGGPGDTQYF. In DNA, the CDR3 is TGTGCCAGCAGCTTAGGTGCGGGGGGCCCGGGAGATACGCAGTATTTT.

CDR3 amino acids: CATSARDRGFDEQYF. The CDR3 DNA sequence: TGTGCCACCAGTGCCAGGGACAGGGGTTTCGACGAGCAGTACTTC. The chain links TRBV24-1 to TRBJ2-7, with TRBD1 identical over 10 bases. The CDR3 covers 15 residues. Losses at the gene ends were 5 bases for V and 5 bases for J; bases not matched to a gene: 8. In germline, CDR1 is KGHDR, CDR2 SFDVKD.

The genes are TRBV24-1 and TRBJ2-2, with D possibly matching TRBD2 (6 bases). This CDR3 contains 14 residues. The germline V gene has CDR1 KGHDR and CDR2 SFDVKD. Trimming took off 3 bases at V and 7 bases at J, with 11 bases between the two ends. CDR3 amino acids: CATSDLRGGGELFF. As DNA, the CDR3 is TGTGCCACCAGTGATCTGCGGGGCGGCGGGGAGCTGTTTTTT.

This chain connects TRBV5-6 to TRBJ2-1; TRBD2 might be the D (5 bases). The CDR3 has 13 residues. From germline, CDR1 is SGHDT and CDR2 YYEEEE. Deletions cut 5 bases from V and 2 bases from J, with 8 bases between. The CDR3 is CASRRVTYNEQFF. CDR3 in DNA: TGTGCCAGCAGGCGGGTAACCTACAATGAGCAGTTCTTC.

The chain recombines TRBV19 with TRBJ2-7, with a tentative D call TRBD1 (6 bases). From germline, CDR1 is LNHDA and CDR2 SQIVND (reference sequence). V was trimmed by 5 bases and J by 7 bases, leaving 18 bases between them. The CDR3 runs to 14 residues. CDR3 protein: CASSQGRGTVEQYF. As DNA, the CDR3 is TGTGCCAGTAGTCAAGGCAGGGGAACGGTTGAGCAGTACTTC.

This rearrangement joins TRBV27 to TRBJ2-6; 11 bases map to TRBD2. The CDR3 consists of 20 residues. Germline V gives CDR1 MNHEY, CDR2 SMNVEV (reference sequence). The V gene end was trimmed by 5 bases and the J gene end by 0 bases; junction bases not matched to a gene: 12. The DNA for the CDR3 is TGTGCCAGCAGTCCCTCTAGCGGGGGGTTTCTCTACTCTGGGGCCAACGTCCTGACTTTC. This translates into CASSPSSGGFLYSGANVLTF.

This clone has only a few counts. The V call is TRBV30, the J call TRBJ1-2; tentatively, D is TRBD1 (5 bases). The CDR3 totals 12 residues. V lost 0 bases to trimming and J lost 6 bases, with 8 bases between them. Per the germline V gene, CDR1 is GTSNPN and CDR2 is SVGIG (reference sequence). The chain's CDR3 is CAWSVQVHGYTF. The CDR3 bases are TGTGCCTGGAGTGTACAGGTCCATGGCTACACCTTC.

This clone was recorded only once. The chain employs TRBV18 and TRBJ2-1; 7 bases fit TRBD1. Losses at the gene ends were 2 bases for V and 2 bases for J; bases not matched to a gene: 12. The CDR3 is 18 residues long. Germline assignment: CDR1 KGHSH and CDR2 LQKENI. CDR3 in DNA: TGTGCCAGCTCACCATGGGTTGCACGGGACAGACCCTACAATGAGCAGTTCTTC. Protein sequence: CASSPWVARDRPYNEQFF.

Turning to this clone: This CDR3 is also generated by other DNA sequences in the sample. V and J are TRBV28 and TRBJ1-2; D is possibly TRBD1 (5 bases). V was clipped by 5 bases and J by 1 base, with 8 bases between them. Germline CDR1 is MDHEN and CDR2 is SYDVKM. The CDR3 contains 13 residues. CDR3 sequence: CASSPTVNYGYTF. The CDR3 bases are TGTGCCAGCAGTCCGACAGTTAACTATGGCTACACCTTC.

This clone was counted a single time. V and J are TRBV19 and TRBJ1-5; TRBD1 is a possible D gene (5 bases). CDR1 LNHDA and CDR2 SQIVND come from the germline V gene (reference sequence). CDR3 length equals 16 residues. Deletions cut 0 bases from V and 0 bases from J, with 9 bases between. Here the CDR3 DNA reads TGTGCCAGTAGTATAGAACCAGGGCCTAGCAATCAGCCCCAGCATTTT. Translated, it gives CASSIEPGPSNQPQHF.

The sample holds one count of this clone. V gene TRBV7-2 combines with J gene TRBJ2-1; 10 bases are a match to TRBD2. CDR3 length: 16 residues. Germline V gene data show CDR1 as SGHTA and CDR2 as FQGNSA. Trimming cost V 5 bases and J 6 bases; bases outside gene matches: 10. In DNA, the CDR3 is TGTGCCAGCAGCCCCACGAGACTAGCGGGTCTCAATGAGCAGTTCTTC. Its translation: CASSPTRLAGLNEQFF.

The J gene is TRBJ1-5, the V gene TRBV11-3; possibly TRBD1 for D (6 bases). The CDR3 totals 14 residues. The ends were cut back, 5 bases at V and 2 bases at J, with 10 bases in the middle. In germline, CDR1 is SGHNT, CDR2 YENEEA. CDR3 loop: CASSAQGGNQPQHF. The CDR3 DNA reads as TGTGCCAGCAGCGCACAGGGAGGCAATCAGCCCCAGCATTTT.

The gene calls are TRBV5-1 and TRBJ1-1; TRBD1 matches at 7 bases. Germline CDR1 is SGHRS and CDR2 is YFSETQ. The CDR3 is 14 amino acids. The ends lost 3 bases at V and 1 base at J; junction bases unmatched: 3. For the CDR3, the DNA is TGCGCCAGCAGCTGGGACAGTCCGAACACTGAAGCTTTCTTT. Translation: CASSWDSPNTEAFF.

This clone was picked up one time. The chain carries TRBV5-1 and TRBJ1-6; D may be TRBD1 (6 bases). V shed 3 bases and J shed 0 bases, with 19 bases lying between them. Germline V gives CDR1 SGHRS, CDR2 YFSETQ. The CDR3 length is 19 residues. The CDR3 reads CASSSSTDSLSSYNSPLHF. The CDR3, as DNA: TGCGCCAGCAGCTCATCGACGGACAGCCTGAGCTCCTATAATTCACCCCTCCACTTT.

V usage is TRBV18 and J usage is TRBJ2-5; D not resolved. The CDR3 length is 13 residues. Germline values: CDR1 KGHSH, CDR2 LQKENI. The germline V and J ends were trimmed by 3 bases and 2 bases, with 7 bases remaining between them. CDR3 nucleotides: TGTGCCAGCTCACCCCAGGATCAAGAGACCCAGTACTTC. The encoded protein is CASSPQDQETQYF.

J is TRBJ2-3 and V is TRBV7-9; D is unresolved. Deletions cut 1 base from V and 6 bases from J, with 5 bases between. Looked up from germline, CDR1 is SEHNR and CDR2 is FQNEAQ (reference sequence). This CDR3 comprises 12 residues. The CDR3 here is CASSLDGDTQYF. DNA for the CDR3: TGTGCCAGCAGCTTAGACGGGGATACGCAGTATTTT.

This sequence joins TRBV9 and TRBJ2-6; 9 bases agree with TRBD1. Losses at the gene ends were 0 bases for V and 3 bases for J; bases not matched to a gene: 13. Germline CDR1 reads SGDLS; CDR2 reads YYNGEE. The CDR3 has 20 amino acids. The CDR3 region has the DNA TGTGCCAGCAGCGTAGATGGAGGGACAGGGTTCTTGGGTGGGGCCAACGTCCTGACTTTC. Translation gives CASSVDGGTGFLGGANVLTF.

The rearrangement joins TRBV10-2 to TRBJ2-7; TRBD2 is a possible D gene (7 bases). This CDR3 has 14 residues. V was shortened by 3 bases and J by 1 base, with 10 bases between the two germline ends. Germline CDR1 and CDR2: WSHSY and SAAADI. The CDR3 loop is CASSEQGGSYEQYF. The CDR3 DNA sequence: TGCGCCAGCAGTGAACAGGGAGGGTCCTACGAGCAGTACTTC.

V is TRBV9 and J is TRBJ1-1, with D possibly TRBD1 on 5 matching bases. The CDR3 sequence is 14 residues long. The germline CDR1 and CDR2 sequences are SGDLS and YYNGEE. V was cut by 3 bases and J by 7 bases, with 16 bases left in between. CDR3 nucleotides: TGTGCCAGCAGCGCGCAGGAGGGACGTCTTGAAGCTTTCTTT. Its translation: CASSAQEGRLEAFF.

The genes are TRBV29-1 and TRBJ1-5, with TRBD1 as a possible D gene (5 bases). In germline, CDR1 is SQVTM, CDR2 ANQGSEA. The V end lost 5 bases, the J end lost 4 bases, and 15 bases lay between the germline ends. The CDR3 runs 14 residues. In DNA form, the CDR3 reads TGCAGCGTTCAGCAAGGGACTGGGAATCAGCCCCAGCATTTT. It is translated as CSVQQGTGNQPQHF.